The 21 T cell receptor beta chains given below trace back to one sample, sequenced in a study of blood T cell repertoires in COVID-19. TCRdb's copy holds only in-frame clones and misses some; the assay was immunoSEQ multiplex PCR. The table has roughly 100,000 clones, more than 80% seen once. Sequencing was carried out using peripheral blood. The source of these receptors is a human donor in a cohort sampled during active COVID-19.

This clone appeared a few times. The V gene is TRBV7-9, the J gene TRBJ1-6; 8 nucleotides agree with TRBD1. The junction had 3 bases not matched to a gene; V was cut back by 4 bases and J by 7 bases. CDR1 SEHNR and CDR2 FQNEAQ come from the germline V gene (reference sequence). This CDR3 region has 14 residues. CDR3 nucleotide sequence: TGTGCCAGCAGCTCGACAGGGGTAAATTCACCCCTCCACTTT. Protein product: CASSSTGVNSPLHF. Full variable domain (rest looked up from reference TRBV7-9 and TRBJ1-6): DTGVSQNPRHKITKRGQNVTFRCDPISEHNRLYWYRQTLGQGPEFLTYFQNEAQLEKSRLLSDRFSAERPKGSFSTLEIQRTEQGDSAMYLCASSSTGVNSPLHFGNGTRLTVT.

The chain joins TRBV24-1 to TRBJ1-2, with 8 bases matching TRBD1. The CDR3 has 14 residues. Germline V gene data show CDR1 as KGHDR and CDR2 as SFDVKD. With V trimmed by 7 bases and J by 3 bases, 6 bases remained unmatched. The DNA for the CDR3 is TGTGCCACCAGGAGACAGGGGTGGGACTATGGCTACACCTTC. Translated: CATRRQGWDYGYTF.

The rearrangement uses TRBV5-1 and TRBJ2-1, with 9 bases lining up with TRBD1. The V and J ends lost 5 bases and 6 bases, in that order; junction bases with no gene match: 12. This CDR3 is built from 16 residues. CDR1 is SGHRS and CDR2 is YFSETQ in the germline V gene. The DNA of the CDR3 is TGCGCCAGCAGGCAACAGGGGGCTGCTACGGGCAATGAGCAGTTCTTC. Protein product: CASRQQGAATGNEQFF.

This chain links TRBV28 with TRBJ1-2, with a tentative D call TRBD1 (5 bases). Trimming pared 3 bases from V and 4 bases from J, leaving 18 bases between. The length of the CDR3 is 16 residues. Germline V gene data show CDR1 as MDHEN and CDR2 as SYDVKM. The CDR3 sequence: CASSLGSGYGGYGYTF. The DNA for the CDR3 is TGTGCCAGCAGTTTGGGGTCCGGGTACGGGGGCTATGGCTACACCTTC.

The chain couples TRBV4-3 to TRBJ1-6, with a weak D call TRBD1 (6 bases). This CDR3 has 17 residues. The germline V gene encodes CDR1 LGHNA and CDR2 YSLEER. V was pared by 0 bases and J by 6 bases, with 15 bases between. The CDR3 DNA follows: TGCGCCAGCAGCCAAGAGGGACACGGAAACTCTAATTCACCCCTCCACTTT. Translated: CASSQEGHGNSNSPLHF.

The chain carries TRBV12-3 or TRBV12-4 and TRBJ1-2, with 7 positions matching TRBD1. The CDR3 runs to 13 residues. After removal of 3 bases from V and 4 bases from J, the junction contained 2 bases not matched to a gene. The CDR3 nucleotides read TGTGCCAGCAGTTTGGGACAGAGCTATGGCTACACCTTC. Translated, it gives CASSLGQSYGYTF.

The V and J genes are TRBV4-2 and TRBJ2-3; 11 bases are shared with TRBD1. The CDR3 totals 16 residues. Germline V CDR1 and CDR2: LGHNA, YNFKEQ. With 6 bases clipped from V and 4 bases from J, the junction kept 9 bases outside the gene matches. The CDR3 protein is CASRPMGQGDADTQYF. The CDR3 DNA follows: TGTGCCAGCAGACCGATGGGACAGGGGGACGCAGATACGCAGTATTTT.

The chain links TRBV5-1 to TRBJ2-1; TRBD2 might be the D (6 bases). The CDR3 is made up of 18 amino acids. V lost 4 bases and J 0 bases, leaving 20 bases between the germline ends. Germline V gene lookup returns CDR1 SGHRS and CDR2 YFSETQ. CDR3 protein: CASSGRGGGRSSYNEQFF. The CDR3 nucleotides read TGCGCCAGCAGCGGTCGGGGAGGTGGGCGAAGCTCCTACAATGAGCAGTTCTTC. Variable domain in full (rest from reference TRBV5-1 and TRBJ2-1): KAGVTQTPRYLIKTRGQQVTLSCSPISGHRSVSWYQQTPGQGLQFLFEYFSETQRNKGNFPGRFSGRQFSNSRSEMNVSTLELGDSALYLCASSGRGGGRSSYNEQFFGPGTRLTVL.

The chain joins TRBV5-1 to TRBJ1-1; D is unclear. Germline V gene data show CDR1 as SGHRS and CDR2 as YFSETQ. Trimming shortened V by 4 bases and J by 0 bases, and 10 bases separated the two germline ends. CDR3 length equals 14 residues. CDR3 amino acids: CASSPGSMNTEAFF. In DNA form, the CDR3 reads TGCGCCAGCAGCCCAGGCAGTATGAACACTGAAGCTTTCTTT.

V and J are TRBV28 and TRBJ2-5, with D possibly TRBD1 on 6 matching bases. In germline, CDR1 is MDHEN, CDR2 SYDVKM. CDR3 length: 17 amino acids. Trimming removed 4 bases from V and 4 bases from J, with 22 bases in between. In DNA form, the CDR3 reads TGTGCCAGCAGTTCACCCAGGGGAGCGGCCCGGGGAGAGACCCAGTACTTC. Translated, it gives CASSSPRGAARGETQYF.

This clone was picked up a small number of times. An end of the junction does not agree with germline; a read error may underlie this. The V gene is TRBV6-1, the J gene TRBJ1-5; TRBD1 agrees at 7 bases. Germline V lookup: CDR1 MNHNS, CDR2 SASEGT. The CDR3 is 15 amino acids. CDR3: CASSEGTVNNQPQHF. As DNA, the CDR3 is TGTGCCAGCAGCGAAGGGACAGTCAACAATCAGCCCCAGCATTTT.

The rearrangement uses TRBV15 and TRBJ1-4; D perhaps matches TRBD1 (5 bases). The CDR3 is 16 amino acids. Trimming removed 0 bases from V and 5 bases from J, with 13 bases in between. CDR1 is LNHNV, CDR2 YYDKDF, per germline (reference sequence). The CDR3 coding sequence is TGTGCCACCAGCAGAGATAGGGGTGGAGCAAATGAAAAACTGTTTTTT. Translation: CATSRDRGGANEKLFF.

This chain links TRBV7-2 with TRBJ2-3, with 10 nucleotides matching TRBD2. There are 16 residues in the CDR3. The ends lost 1 base at V and 3 bases at J; junction bases unmatched: 4. Per germline, CDR1 SGHTA and CDR2 FQGNSA. The CDR3 sequence is CASSLDASGGTDTQYF. The CDR3 coding sequence is TGTGCCAGCAGCTTAGATGCTAGCGGGGGAACAGATACGCAGTATTTT.

This clone was seen a handful of times. The V call is TRBV11-2, the J call TRBJ2-2; D is unresolved. Germline V gene sequence: CDR1 SGHAT, CDR2 FQNNGV. V was pared by 1 base and J by 6 bases, with 9 bases between. The CDR3 length is 14 residues. The CDR3 sequence: CASSLGLVAGELFF. The CDR3 DNA reads TGTGCCAGCAGCTTAGGACTGGTCGCCGGGGAGCTGTTTTTT. The whole variable domain, remainder taken from reference TRBV11-2 and TRBJ2-2, is EAGVAQSPRYKIIEKRQSVAFWCNPISGHATLYWYQQILGQGPKLLIQFQNNGVVDDSQLPKDRFSAERLKGVDSTLKIQPAKLEDSAVYLCASSLGLVAGELFFGEGSRLTVL.

CDR3 amino acids: CASSARAPGRLAGGNEQFF. The CDR3 coding sequence is TGTGCCAGCAGCGCCCGCGCTCCGGGGAGGCTAGCGGGGGGCAATGAGCAGTTCTTC. The rearrangement links TRBV9 to TRBJ2-1, with TRBD2 matching over 11 bases. The V gene's germline CDR1 is SGDLS and CDR2 YYNGEE. CDR3 length: 19 residues. After removal of 3 bases from V and 6 bases from J, the junction contained 17 bases not matched to a gene.

The chain couples TRBV14 to TRBJ1-4, with 7 bases identical to TRBD1. This CDR3 spans 16 amino acids. The germline gives CDR1 SGHDN, CDR2 FVKESK. Losses at the gene ends were 4 bases for V and 7 bases for J; bases not matched to a gene: 12. DNA for the CDR3: TGTGCCAGCAGCCTTTTAAGGGGGCAGGTTGGTGAAAAACTGTTTTTT. Protein sequence: CASSLLRGQVGEKLFF. Full variable domain (rest looked up from reference TRBV14 and TRBJ1-4): EAGVTQFPSHSVIEKGQTVTLRCDPISGHDNLYWYRRVMGKEIKFLLHFVKESKQDESGMPNNRFLAERTGGTYSTLKVQPAELEDSGVYFCASSLLRGQVGEKLFFGSGTQLSVL.

This chain uses TRBV4-1 with TRBJ1-4; no definite D call. This CDR3 region has 14 residues. V gave up 3 bases and J gave up 8 bases, with 13 bases separating them. In germline, CDR1 is MGHRA, CDR2 YSYEKL. CDR3 bases: TGCGCCAGCAGCCAGCCGGGTCCAAACGAAAAACTGTTTTTT. Protein sequence: CASSQPGPNEKLFF.

The chain uses TRBV5-4 and TRBJ1-1, with D hard to call. Germline V lookup: CDR1 SGHNT, CDR2 YYREEE (reference sequence). The CDR3 consists of 12 residues. The V gene lost 4 bases and the J gene lost 0 bases, with 4 bases spanning the gap. CDR3 sequence: CASSVMNTEAFF. CDR3 DNA: TGTGCCAGCAGCGTTATGAACACTGAAGCTTTCTTT.

This clone was picked up one time. The same CDR3 can be traced to other DNA sequences in this sample. The chain couples TRBV5-1 to TRBJ2-3; 10 bases fit TRBD2. The CDR3 runs 16 residues. Germline V gene lookup returns CDR1 SGHRS and CDR2 YFSETQ. Germline trimming cut 4 bases from V and 1 base from J; bases unmatched to any gene: 6. The CDR3 DNA follows: TGCGCCAGCAGCCGTAAAGCGGGGGGGGGCACAGATACGCAGTATTTT. It encodes CASSRKAGGGTDTQYF.

This chain uses TRBV5-4 with TRBJ2-7; 9 bases align to TRBD2. The CDR3 has 15 residues. Germline lookup yields CDR1 SGHNT and CDR2 YYREEE (reference sequence). Unmatched junction bases numbered 9, after V lost 4 bases and J lost 4 bases. CDR3 region: CASSPRAGGPYEQYF. The CDR3 bases are TGTGCCAGCAGCCCCCGGGCGGGGGGGCCGTACGAGCAGTACTTC.

This clone has a single count. The rearrangement joins TRBV5-1 to TRBJ2-5; 8 positions agree with TRBD2. V trimming: 4 bases; J trimming: 4 bases; junction bases outside the gene matches: 12. CDR1 is SGHRS and CDR2 is YFSETQ in the germline V gene. The CDR3 spans 16 residues. DNA for the CDR3: TGCGCCAGCAGCCAGGAACCGGCGGGGGGCGGAGAGACCCAGTACTTC. Amino acid sequence: CASSQEPAGGGETQYF. Supplemented by reference TRBV5-1 and TRBJ2-5, the full variable domain reads KAGVTQTPRYLIKTRGQQVTLSCSPISGHRSVSWYQQTPGQGLQFLFEYFSETQRNKGNFPGRFSGRQFSNSRSEMNVSTLELGDSALYLCASSQEPAGGGETQYFGPGTRLLVL.